This entry concerns a single T cell receptor (beta chain). Antigen specificity is unknown. Each patient's cancer was a locally advanced or metastatic urothelial carcinoma. The sample belongs to a study of PD-L1 blockade in urothelial cancer. Study-level findings and limits: By 3 weeks, tumor-associated blood clones had expanded more in durable-benefit patients.

Produced via immunoSEQ multiplex PCR; TCRdb's table is partial and in-frame only. The table has about 88,000 clones, 90% seen once. The CDR3 loop spans 14 amino acids. V lost 4 bases and J lost 4; bases outside the gene matches: 6. Germline values: CDR1 SGHRS, CDR2 YFSETQ. This sequence joins TRBV5-1 and TRBJ2-5; 8 bases map to TRBD2. The sequencing here drew on PBMCs, taken around atezolizumab (anti-PD-L1) treatment. The sequence was collected from a man between 60 and 75 years old with urothelial cancer. Here the CDR3 DNA reads TGCGCCAGCAGCCCAGCGGGAGTAGGAGAGACCCAGTACTTC. It is translated as CASSPAGVGETQYF.